Presented here are 21 T cell receptor beta chains from one specimen sequenced in a study of blood T cells in healthy people across ages (dated by TCRdb to between 2014 and 2016). The library was generated by 5' RACE. Instrument used: Illumina HiSeq 2500. A second about 7 to 12 cycle PCR used a sample-barcoded 5' primer and a J-beta primer mix. TCRdb trimmed public reads at Q25 via fastp, called clones via MiXCR and kept in-frame beta chains. Each entry merges the rows of one CDR3 protein and shows their most common DNA and genes. The sample table contains approximately 800,000 distinct CDR3 sequences; only one count was recorded for just over 55% of them. The ten largest account for about a quarter of the sample. Input material: blood. The source of these receptors is a man aged 40-55 years in good health.

This clonotype was found a few times. This chain uses TRBV7-2 with TRBJ2-7; 9 bases fit TRBD1. The DNA end lines up better with TRBJ2-5; the J call may be wrong. This CDR3 region has 15 residues. CDR1 SGHTA and CDR2 FQGNSA come from the germline V gene. The CDR3 sequence is CASSVEQGARETQYF. CDR3 bases: TGTGCCAGCAGCGTAGAACAGGGGGCTCGTGAGACCCAGTACTTC.

This clonotype was found a few times. The J gene is TRBJ2-1, the V gene TRBV28; D perhaps matches TRBD1 (5 bases). Trimming pared 7 bases from V and 3 bases from J, leaving 10 bases between. The CDR3 loop spans 13 amino acids. Germline V CDR1 and CDR2: MDHEN, SYDVKM. This CDR3 reads CASTQQDYNEQFF. DNA for the CDR3: TGTGCCAGCACCCAACAGGACTACAATGAGCAGTTCTTC.

This chain uses TRBV5-1 with TRBJ2-4, with no clear D. The germline gives CDR1 SGHRS, CDR2 YFSETQ. CDR3 length: 13 residues. The V end was cut by 1 base, the J end by 11 bases, with 13 bases between. The DNA for the CDR3 is TGCGCCAGCAGCTTGTACCGCGATCAGCTTCAGTACTTC. Translated: CASSLYRDQLQYF.

This clonotype has a count of ten or more. This rearrangement joins TRBV7-2 to TRBJ2-5; the D is unclear. The CDR3 covers 12 residues. Germline values: CDR1 SGHTA, CDR2 FQGNSA. Trimming stripped 7 bases from V and 5 bases from J, with 11 bases between. The CDR3 protein is CASTQPKETQYF. The CDR3 DNA follows: TGTGCCAGCACCCAACCAAAGGAGACCCAGTACTTC.

The chain joins TRBV7-3 to TRBJ2-1; D perhaps matches TRBD1 (6 bases). Germline CDR1 SGHTA, CDR2 FQGTGA. CDR3 length: 16 amino acids. V lost 1 base and J lost 6, with 16 bases in between. The chain's CDR3 is CASSLRGTPSSNEQFF. The CDR3 DNA is TGTGCCAGCAGCTTAAGGGGGACACCTTCAAGCAATGAGCAGTTCTTC.

CDR3 DNA sequence: TGTGCCAGCAGTTTAACTCGTCGGGGATTACGGGGACCCTCAATGAAAGAGACCCAGTACTTC. It is translated as CASSLTRRGLRGPSMKETQYF. The rearrangement uses TRBV12-3 or TRBV12-4 and TRBJ2-5, with D perhaps TRBD1 or TRBD2 (5 bases each). V was shortened by 2 bases and J by 3 bases, with 31 bases between the two germline ends. This CDR3 is built from 21 residues.

V and J are TRBV4-3 and TRBJ2-3, with D maybe TRBD2 (5 bases). V lost 1 base to trimming and J lost 6 bases, with 11 bases between them. The germline V gene encodes CDR1 LGHNA and CDR2 YSLEER. The CDR3 runs to 14 residues. The DNA of the CDR3 is TGCGCCAGCAGCCAAGTGGTGGGAGATGATACGCAGTATTTT. This encodes CASSQVVGDDTQYF.

This clonotype occurred many times. The rearrangement uses TRBV7-9 and TRBJ1-4; 10 bases are shared with TRBD1. CDR1 is SEHNR and CDR2 is FQNEAQ in the germline V gene (reference sequence). CDR3 length equals 15 residues. The V segment lost 3 bases and the J segment 7 bases; nucleotides outside the gene matches: 5. CDR3 loop: CASSFSRTGGEKLFF. The CDR3 nucleotides read TGTGCCAGCAGCTTTTCACGGACAGGGGGTGAAAAACTGTTTTTT.

The V call is TRBV27, the J call TRBJ2-4; tentatively, D is TRBD1 or TRBD2 (5 bases each). The DNA end favors TRBJ2-7, so the J call may be wrong. Germline values: CDR1 MNHEY, CDR2 SMNVEV (reference sequence). The CDR3 is 18 amino acids. The CDR3 bases are TGTGCCAGCAGTTTATCGGGAGACAGAGTTCTTAAGGGATACGAGCAGTACTTC. As protein: CASSLSGDRVLKGYEQYF.

This clonotype occurred a few times. V usage is TRBV10-3 and J usage is TRBJ2-7, with D perhaps TRBD2 (6 bases). Trimming cost V 10 bases and J 3 bases, with 22 bases left between them. The CDR3 has 15 amino acids. Germline assignment: CDR1 ENHRY and CDR2 SYGVKD. This chain's CDR3 is CASRGGLGGNYEQYF. The CDR3 nucleotides read TGTGCCAGCAGAGGCGGTCTAGGAGGGAACTACGAGCAGTACTTC.

In this sample, this clonotype turned up a few times. V and J are TRBV20-1 and TRBJ1-1; D perhaps matches TRBD1 (6 bases). The CDR3 runs 16 residues. V was trimmed by 0 bases and J by 2 bases, leaving 16 bases between them. The germline gives CDR1 DFQATT, CDR2 SNEGSKA (reference sequence). This CDR3 is CSARDFGRTANTEAFF. The DNA for the CDR3 is TGCAGTGCTAGAGATTTTGGTAGGACAGCCAACACTGAAGCTTTCTTT.

This clonotype was observed a handful of times. The chain carries TRBV20-1 and TRBJ1-2, with D unresolved. Per the germline V gene, CDR1 is DFQATT and CDR2 is SNEGSKA (reference sequence). Between the trimmed V and J ends, which lost 3 bases and 4 bases, there was a span of 6 bases. The length of the CDR3 is 11 residues. In nucleotides, the CDR3 is TGCAGTGCTAGTTCAGCCTATGGCTACACCTTC. Amino acids: CSASSAYGYTF.

This clonotype was observed many times. The chain couples TRBV5-1 to TRBJ2-2; D gene uncertain. The CDR3 contains 14 residues. Germline values: CDR1 SGHRS, CDR2 YFSETQ. Between the trimmed V and J ends, which lost 2 bases and 6 bases, there was a span of 11 bases. This chain's CDR3 is CASSLSLEAGELFF. The CDR3 nucleotides read TGCGCCAGCAGCTTAAGTCTAGAGGCCGGGGAGCTGTTTTTT.

This clonotype was seen only once. The V call is TRBV11-3, the J call TRBJ2-7; 9 nucleotides match TRBD2. The CDR3 extends over 14 amino acids. V shed 5 bases, J shed 7 bases, and the junction held 9 bases outside the gene matches. Germline V gives CDR1 SGHNT, CDR2 YENEEA. In DNA, the CDR3 is TGTGCCAGCAGCCGACTAGCGGACCTCTGGGAGCAGTACTTC. Translation: CASSRLADLWEQYF. The whole variable domain, filled in from reference TRBV11-3 and TRBJ2-7, reads EAGVVQSPRYKIIEKKQPVAFWCNPISGHNTLYWYLQNLGQGPELLIRYENEEAVDDSQLPKDRFSAERLKGVDSTLKIQPAELGDSAVYLCASSRLADLWEQYFGPGTRLTVT.

The CDR3 loop is CATRRRPGTPGRDLETQYF. CDR3 DNA: TGTGCCACCAGACGACGCCCAGGGACTCCAGGACGGGACTTAGAGACCCAGTACTTC. The chain recombines TRBV24-1 with TRBJ2-5; D is perhaps TRBD2 (6 bases). This CDR3 region has 19 residues. V gave up 7 bases and J gave up 4 bases, with 30 bases separating them. Germline CDR1 KGHDR, CDR2 SFDVKD.

In its sample, this clonotype was seen a few times. The V and J genes are TRBV10-3 and TRBJ2-1; D gene uncertain. Trimming pared 6 bases from V and 10 bases from J, leaving 16 bases between. Germline-derived CDR1 and CDR2 are ENHRY and SYGVKD. This CDR3 has 13 residues. The CDR3 here is CAIRFPRSREQFF. DNA for the CDR3: TGTGCCATCAGATTCCCCCGTTCGAGGGAGCAGTTCTTC.

Concerning this clonotype itself: A read error may produce the germline difference seen at one junction end. V gene TRBV28 combines with J gene TRBJ1-2; D call uncertain. The CDR3 has 14 residues. The germline gives CDR1 MDHEN, CDR2 SYDVKM. As DNA, the CDR3 is TGTGCCAACAGTTCGTCGGACCGAAACTATGGCTACACCTTC. Its translation: CANSSSDRNYGYTF.

This chain joins TRBV20-1 and TRBJ2-1, with 7 nucleotides matching TRBD1. The better agreement between TRBJ2-7 and the DNA end casts doubt on the J call. Germline lookup yields CDR1 DFQATT and CDR2 SNEGSKA (reference sequence). The CDR3 extends over 11 amino acids. CDR3 DNA: TGCAGTGCTCCGGGACAGTATGAGCAGTACTTC. Its protein product is CSAPGQYEQYF.

The chain combines TRBV7-2 with TRBJ2-6, with D uncertain. Germline CDR1 is SGHTA and CDR2 is FQGNSA. The CDR3 is made up of 17 amino acids. The ends were cut back, 4 bases at V and 0 bases at J, with 13 bases in the middle. CDR3 DNA sequence: TGTGCCAGCAGCTCCTCCAGTCTGGGCTCTGGGGCCAACGTCCTGACTTTC. It yields the protein CASSSSSLGSGANVLTF.

V and J are TRBV10-3 and TRBJ1-2, with D possibly matching TRBD1 (6 bases). With 2 bases removed from V and 4 bases from J, the gap between germline ends came to 11 bases. The germline V gene has CDR1 ENHRY and CDR2 SYGVKD. The CDR3 totals 14 residues. The CDR3 sequence: CAISERAGAYGYTF. The DNA for the CDR3 is TGTGCCATCAGTGAGAGGGCAGGGGCCTATGGCTACACCTTC.

This sequence joins TRBV15 and TRBJ2-3; 8 positions agree with TRBD2. The CDR3 sequence is 15 residues long. V gave up 8 bases and J gave up 4 bases; unmatched junction bases: 11. The germline CDR1 and CDR2 sequences are LNHNV and YYDKDF (reference sequence). For the CDR3, the DNA is TGTGCCACCGGGTCACTAGCGGATCGTCCAGATACGCAGTATTTT. This codes for CATGSLADRPDTQYF.